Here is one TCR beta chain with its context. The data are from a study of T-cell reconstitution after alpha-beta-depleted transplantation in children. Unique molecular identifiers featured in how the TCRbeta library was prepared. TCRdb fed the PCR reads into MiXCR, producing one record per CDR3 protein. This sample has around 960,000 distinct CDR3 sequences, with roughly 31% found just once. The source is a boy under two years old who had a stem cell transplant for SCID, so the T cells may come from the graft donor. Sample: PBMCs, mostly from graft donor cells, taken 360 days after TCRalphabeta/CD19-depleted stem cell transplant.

The CDR3 DNA sequence: TGTGCCAGCAGCCAAGCGACAGGCCTCTACACTGAAGCTTTCTTT. Translating it yields CASSQATGLYTEAFF. The V gene is TRBV3-1, the J gene TRBJ1-1; possibly TRBD1 for D (6 bases). Deletions cut 1 base from V and 3 bases from J, with 12 bases between. The CDR3 has 15 residues. Germline values: CDR1 LGHDT, CDR2 YNNKEL (reference sequence). The whole variable domain, remainder taken from reference TRBV3-1 and TRBJ1-1, is DTAVSQTPKYLVTQMGNDKSIKCEQNLGHDTMYWYKQDSKKFLKIMFSYNNKELIINETVPNRFSPKSPDKAHLNLHINSLELGDSAVYFCASSQATGLYTEAFFGQGTRLTVV.